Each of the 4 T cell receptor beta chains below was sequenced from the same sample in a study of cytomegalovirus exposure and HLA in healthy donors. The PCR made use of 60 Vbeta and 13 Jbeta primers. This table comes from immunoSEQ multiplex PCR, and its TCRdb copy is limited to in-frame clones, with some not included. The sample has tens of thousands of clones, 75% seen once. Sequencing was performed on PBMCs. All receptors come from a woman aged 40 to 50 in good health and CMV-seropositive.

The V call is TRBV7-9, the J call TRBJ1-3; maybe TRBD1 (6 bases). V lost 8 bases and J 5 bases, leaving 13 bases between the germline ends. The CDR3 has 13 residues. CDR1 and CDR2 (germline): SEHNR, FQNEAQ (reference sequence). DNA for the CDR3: TGTGCCAGCCAGACTGACAGGCGAAACACCATATATTTT. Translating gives CASQTDRRNTIYF.

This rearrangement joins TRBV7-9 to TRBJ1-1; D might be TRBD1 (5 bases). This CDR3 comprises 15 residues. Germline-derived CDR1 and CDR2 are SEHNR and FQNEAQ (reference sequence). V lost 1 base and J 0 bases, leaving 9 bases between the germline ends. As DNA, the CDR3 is TGTGCCAGCAGCTTAGTGGGGGGGATGAACACTGAAGCTTTCTTT. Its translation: CASSLVGGMNTEAFF.

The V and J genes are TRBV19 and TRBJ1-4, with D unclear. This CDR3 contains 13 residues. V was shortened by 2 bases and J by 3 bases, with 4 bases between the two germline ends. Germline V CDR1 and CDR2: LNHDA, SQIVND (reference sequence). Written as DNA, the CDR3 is TGTGCCAGTAGTATACCGGCTAATGAAAAACTGTTTTTT. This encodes CASSIPANEKLFF.

This chain's CDR3 is CASSDSKGSGGGTDTQYF. The DNA for the CDR3 is TGTGCCAGCAGTGACTCGAAGGGGAGCGGGGGTGGCACAGATACGCAGTATTTT. The chain carries TRBV6-4 and TRBJ2-3; TRBD2 agrees at 8 bases. The CDR3 is 18 amino acids. V shed 0 bases, J shed 1 base, and the junction held 9 bases outside the gene matches. Per the germline V gene, CDR1 is MRHNA and CDR2 is SNTAGT.